A single sample gave rise to the 3 T cell receptor beta chains below, sequenced in a study of multiple sclerosis patients with progressive multifocal leukoencephalopathy. Time point meaning: time of PML onset. Sequencing was performed with immunoSEQ multiplex PCR; in TCRdb, only in-frame clones are kept and a portion is missing. The sample consists of tens of thousands of clones, more than 80% of them appearing once. The material was PBMCs, obtained from a patient treated with natalizumab. Source of these receptors: a woman aged 25-40 years with progressive multifocal leukoencephalopathy.

V usage is TRBV11-1 and J usage is TRBJ2-7; 9 positions agree with TRBD2. The CDR3 consists of 14 residues. The V gene end was trimmed by 5 bases and the J gene end by 1 base; junction bases not matched to a gene: 3. Looked up from germline, CDR1 is SGHAT and CDR2 is FQDESV (reference sequence). The CDR3: CASSHSGGSYEQYF. The CDR3 DNA reads as TGTGCCAGCAGCCATAGCGGGGGATCCTACGAGCAGTACTTC.

This chain joins TRBV6-5 and TRBJ1-5, with 8 bases that match TRBD1. CDR3 length: 14 amino acids. Germline CDR1 and CDR2: MNHEY and SVGAGI. V trimming: 10 bases; J trimming: 6 bases; junction bases outside the gene matches: 11. This CDR3 reads CATGGDRGGQPQHF. The DNA for the CDR3 is TGTGCCACTGGGGGCGACAGGGGCGGTCAGCCCCAGCATTTT.

The V gene is TRBV30, the J gene TRBJ2-6, with D maybe TRBD1 (6 bases). The V end was cut by 4 bases, the J end by 0 bases, with 10 bases between. Germline loops: CDR1 GTSNPN, CDR2 SVGIG (reference sequence). This CDR3 comprises 15 residues. CDR3 nucleotide sequence: TGTGCCTGGACGGACAGTCCCTCTGGGGCCAACGTCCTGACTTTC. Its translation: CAWTDSPSGANVLTF.